This T cell receptor (beta chain) was recovered during a study of cytomegalovirus exposure and HLA in healthy donors. The PCR made use of 60 Vbeta and 13 Jbeta primers. Profiling relied on immunoSEQ multiplex PCR, and the TCRdb table lists in-frame clones only, not all of them. In all, the sample yields 40,000 to 55,000 clones. Concerning this clone itself: The antigen remains unidentified.

Per germline, CDR1 SGHKS and CDR2 YYEKEE (reference sequence). The CDR3 has 15 residues. The V and J ends lost 4 bases and 3 bases, in that order; junction bases with no gene match: 7. General study points: The authors enumerated over 150 TCR beta chains as linked to cytomegalovirus.

V is TRBV5-5 and J is TRBJ2-7; 10 bases match TRBD1. Sequencing was performed on PBMCs. The receptor was derived from a male donor in good health and CMV-seropositive. The CDR3 here is CASSAGQGNFYEQYF. For the CDR3, the DNA is TGTGCCAGCAGCGCGGGACAGGGGAATTTCTACGAGCAGTACTTC.